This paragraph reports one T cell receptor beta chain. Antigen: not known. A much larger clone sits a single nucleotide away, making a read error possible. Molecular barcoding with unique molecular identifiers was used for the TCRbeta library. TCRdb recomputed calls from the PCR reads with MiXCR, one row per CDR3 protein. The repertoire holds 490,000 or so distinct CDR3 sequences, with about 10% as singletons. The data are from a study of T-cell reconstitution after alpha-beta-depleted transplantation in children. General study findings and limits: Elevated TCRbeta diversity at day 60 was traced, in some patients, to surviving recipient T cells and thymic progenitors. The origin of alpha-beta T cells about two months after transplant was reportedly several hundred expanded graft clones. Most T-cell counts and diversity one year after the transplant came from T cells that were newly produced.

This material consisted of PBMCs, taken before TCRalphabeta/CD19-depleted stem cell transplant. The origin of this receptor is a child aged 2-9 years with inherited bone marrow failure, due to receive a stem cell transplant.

The CDR3 DNA reads TGTGCCAGCAGTTTTCTTCTCGCTTCCCAAGCGCAGTTCTTC. It is translated as CASSFLLASQAQFF. The chain carries TRBV12-3 or TRBV12-4 and TRBJ2-1; no reliable D call. Trimming pared 3 bases from V and 12 bases from J, leaving 18 bases between. The CDR3 extends over 14 amino acids.